Listed here are 23 T cell receptor beta chains from one sample, sequenced in a study of human CD8 memory T cell subsets. Production of TCR beta libraries used UMI-labeled 5' RACE as the method. TCRdb reprocessed the 5' RACE reads; each CDR3 protein has one entry and no DNA is given. Its clone listing holds fewer than 4,500 distinct CDR3 sequences. The material sequenced was CD8+ T cells from PBMCs. These receptors were obtained from a human donor in good health.

Its frequency marks this clonotype as medium-sized. The chain has TRBV20-1 and TRBJ2-1. Germline CDR1 DFQATT, CDR2 SNEGSKA (reference sequence). The CDR3 contains 12 residues. The CDR3 loop is CSARDLYNEQFF.

The chain combines TRBV6-4 with TRBJ1-2; TCRdb's D gene call, TRBD1, goes unchecked for lack of DNA. The CDR3 runs to 15 residues. Germline CDR1 MRHNA, CDR2 SNTAGT. Here the CDR3 reads CASSDTGEGFEGYTF.

The rearrangement joins TRBV20-1 to TRBJ1-5; lacking DNA, the TRBD1 call made by TCRdb goes unchecked. This CDR3 region has 14 residues. The germline CDR1 and CDR2 sequences are DFQATT and SNEGSKA (reference sequence). CDR3 amino acids: CSANTGSETEPQHF.

The chain carries TRBV19 and TRBJ1-1; the D gene TCRdb calls, TRBD1, cannot be checked with no DNA. The CDR3 is 17 residues long. Germline V gene data show CDR1 as LNHDA and CDR2 as SQIVND (reference sequence). CDR3: CASSNRDRGPAHAEAFF.

The chain is built from TRBV9 and TRBJ1-6. This CDR3 contains 14 residues. Germline-derived CDR1 and CDR2 are SGDLS and YYNGEE. The CDR3 loop is CASSVGTVNSPLHF.

This clonotype counts as medium-sized (0.01 to 0.1%) by frequency. This rearrangement joins TRBV4-2 to TRBJ2-1; the TCRdb D gene call, TRBD2, has no DNA to confirm it. The CDR3 sequence is 15 residues long. The germline CDR1 and CDR2 sequences are LGHNA and YNFKEQ. This CDR3 reads CASSHGREATDEQFF.

This chain links TRBV5-1 with TRBJ2-7; with no DNA, the TCRdb D assignment of TRBD2 cannot be verified. The CDR3 is 17 amino acids. Looked up from germline, CDR1 is SGHRS and CDR2 is YFSETQ. The CDR3 loop reads CASSLAASGGYSYEQYF.

This rearrangement joins TRBV13 to TRBJ2-7; TCRdb's assignment of TRBD1 cannot be checked, as there is no DNA. The length of the CDR3 is 14 residues. Germline V lookup: CDR1 PRHDT, CDR2 FYEKMQ (reference sequence). CDR3 region: CASSLRGGPYEQYF.

V is TRBV12-3 or TRBV12-4 and J is TRBJ2-2; checking the TCRdb D call of TRBD2 is not possible without DNA. The CDR3 runs 15 residues. The CDR3 sequence: CASSLRGGYSGELFF.

This chain links TRBV7-2 with TRBJ1-1. Per the germline V gene, CDR1 is SGHTA and CDR2 is FQGNSA. This CDR3 is built from 14 residues. The CDR3 spells CASSHRVARPEAFF. The whole variable domain, filled in from reference TRBV7-2 and TRBJ1-1, reads GAGVSQSPSNKVTEKGKDVELRCDPISGHTALYWYRQSLGQGLEFLIYFQGNSAPDKSGLPSDRFSAERTGGSVSTLTIQRTQQEDSAVYLCASSHRVARPEAFFGQGTRLTVV.

This sequence joins TRBV5-5 and TRBJ1-1. The CDR3 contains 14 residues. The germline CDR1 and CDR2 sequences are SGHKS and YYEKEE (reference sequence). CDR3 amino acids: CASSLWQVNTEAFF.

The chain joins TRBV13 to TRBJ2-2; TCRdb returns TRBD1, unconfirmable since there is no DNA. Germline CDR1 PRHDT, CDR2 FYEKMQ (reference sequence). CDR3 length: 17 amino acids. The CDR3 loop reads CASSSMRTGGNTGELFF.

This chain joins TRBV6-6 and TRBJ1-6; TCRdb lists TRBD1, though no DNA is available to test this call. CDR1 MNHNY and CDR2 SVGAGI come from the germline V gene (reference sequence). This CDR3 has 16 residues. CDR3 sequence reads: CASSYPGHQRSSPLHF.

CDR3 protein: CASSPSGFATDTQYF. The chain is built from TRBV7-9 and TRBJ2-3; TCRdb's assignment of TRBD2 cannot be checked, as there is no DNA. Germline values: CDR1 SEHNR, CDR2 FQNEAQ (reference sequence). The CDR3 is 15 amino acids.

In terms of frequency, this clonotype is medium-sized. The chain couples TRBV29-1 to TRBJ1-1. Germline assignment: CDR1 SQVTM and CDR2 ANQGSEA. The CDR3 totals 11 residues. The CDR3 loop is CSPEENTEAFF.

This clonotype counts as medium-sized by frequency. This chain links TRBV4-2 with TRBJ1-4; the TRBD1 assignment by TCRdb is unverifiable without DNA. The CDR3 totals 16 residues. Germline CDR1 reads LGHNA; CDR2 reads YNFKEQ. CDR3 amino acids: CASSQDKGQGSEKLFF.

Judged by frequency, this clonotype is medium-sized. J is TRBJ2-5 and V is TRBV28; checking the TCRdb D call of TRBD1 is not possible without DNA. This CDR3 region has 14 residues. Per germline, CDR1 MDHEN and CDR2 SYDVKM. CDR3 protein: CASSPLGVEETQYF.

This clonotype is identified as medium-sized (0.01 to 0.1%) from frequency. This chain joins TRBV7-6 and TRBJ1-5. Per germline, CDR1 SGHVS and CDR2 FNYEAQ. This CDR3 spans 13 amino acids. CDR3: CASSLGYNQPQHF.

The chain links TRBV19 to TRBJ1-4; the D gene TCRdb calls, TRBD1, cannot be checked with no DNA. The V gene's germline CDR1 is LNHDA and CDR2 SQIVND (reference sequence). This CDR3 spans 13 amino acids. CDR3 residues: CASSIGDRQQLFF.

The chain carries TRBV5-1 and TRBJ2-3; TCRdb's D call of TRBD1 is untestable without DNA. Germline lookup yields CDR1 SGHRS and CDR2 YFSETQ. This CDR3 contains 14 residues. CDR3 in amino acids: CASNLFYSGHTQYF.

J is TRBJ2-5 and V is TRBV5-1; TCRdb indicates TRBD1, and absent DNA this call remains unverified. This CDR3 is 15 amino acids long. Germline V lookup: CDR1 SGHRS, CDR2 YFSETQ. The CDR3 region is CASSSTPGGQETQYF.

The chain is built from TRBV6-4 and TRBJ2-2; absent DNA, TCRdb's TRBD2 call cannot be checked. Germline V gives CDR1 MRHNA, CDR2 SNTAGT. The CDR3 loop spans 14 amino acids. CDR3 amino acids: CASSESGTGGELFF.

This chain uses TRBV7-9 with TRBJ2-1; TCRdb picks TRBD1, but there is no DNA to check that call. This CDR3 spans 14 amino acids. CDR1 and CDR2 (germline): SEHNR, FQNEAQ (reference sequence). The CDR3: CASSPQDSYNEQFF. Variable domain in full (rest from reference TRBV7-9 and TRBJ2-1): DTGVSQNPRHKITKRGQNVTFRCDPISEHNRLYWYRQTLGQGPEFLTYFQNEAQLEKSRLLSDRFSAERPKGSFSTLEIQRTEQGDSAMYLCASSPQDSYNEQFFGPGTRLTVL.